The T cell receptor beta chain described here comes from a study of blood T cells in healthy people across ages. Isolated PBMCs totaled at least 6 million in each sample. The length of the CDR3 is 15 residues. V dropped 3 bases and J dropped 5; count of bases not matched to a gene: 5. Combining a sample-barcoded 5' primer with a J-beta primer mix, a second PCR ran for roughly 7 to 11 cycles. TCRdb used MiXCR to reprocess the 5' RACE reads, holding one entry per CDR3 protein. The sample includes roughly 800,000 distinct CDR3 sequences, roughly 35% of them seen just once. V gene TRBV12-3 or TRBV12-4 combines with J gene TRBJ2-1; 9 bases are shared with TRBD2. The source material was blood. This TCR was sampled from a man between 18 and 29 years old in good health. CDR3 DNA sequence: TGTGCCAGCAGTTTTTGGGTAGCGGGGGACAATGAGCAGTTCTTC. Amino acid sequence: CASSFWVAGDNEQFF.